This T cell receptor (beta chain) appears in the sequencing data of a study of T cell repertoires in cytomegalovirus infection. Study information: Shared public TCR beta signatures pointed to both CMV infection and a matching HLA type.

TCRdb called the reads again in MiXCR, with one record for every CDR3 protein. Here the sample spans roughly 320,000 distinct CDR3 sequences, approximately 9.5% being singletons. The length of the CDR3 is 14 residues. CDR1 LNHNV and CDR2 YYDKDF come from the germline V gene (reference sequence). Study-wide findings and caveats: Carriage of CMV together with the relevant HLA was identifiable through cumulative public TCR beta family frequency. Clonotypes of TCR beta that were HLA-C-restricted and CMV-specific dominated the ex vivo response.

As concerns this clonotype: Its antigen is undetermined. Compared with germline, one end of the junction differs, possibly owing to a read error.

This receptor was taken from a human donor in good health (CMV status not recorded). Some clones in this sample may be carry-over from other donors' samples. The sequencing sample was made of PBMCs. The rearrangement joins TRBV15 to TRBJ2-7; D might be TRBD2 (7 bases). The CDR3 region is CATSSGTGGYKQYF. CDR3 sequence (DNA): TGTGCCACCAGCAGTGGTACGGGGGGCTACAAGCAGTACTTC.